The clone carrying this TCR beta chain was seen a single time. The PCR made use of 60 Vbeta and 13 Jbeta primers. TCRdb's table, derived via immunoSEQ multiplex PCR, lists solely in-frame clones and lacks some. The repertoire holds roughly 140,000 clones, over 60% seen once, with 3% in the top ten. The source of the sample is a study of cytomegalovirus exposure and HLA in healthy donors. The CDR3 is made up of 15 amino acids. V was clipped by 4 bases and J by 2 bases, with 10 bases between them. CDR1 is SGDLS and CDR2 is YYNGEE in the germline V gene. The material sequenced was PBMCs. The chain uses TRBV9 and TRBJ2-6; D remains ambiguous. The clonotype comes from a man aged 35 to 55 in good health and CMV-seropositive. CDR3 loop: CASSPLSAGANVLTF. In nucleotides, the CDR3 is TGTGCCAGCAGCCCCCTAAGTGCTGGGGCCAACGTCCTGACTTTC.